The 20 T cell receptor beta chains in this list originate from one sample, sequenced in a study of blood T cell repertoires in COVID-19. This table comes from immunoSEQ multiplex PCR, and its TCRdb copy is limited to in-frame clones, with some not included. The sample comprises about 180,000 clones, around 85% of which are singletons, and 6.2% rests with the top ten. The sequenced material came from PBMCs or T cells enriched from blood (not recorded which). These receptor sequences come from a man in his forties who had recovered from COVID-19.

This chain connects TRBV19 to TRBJ1-1, with 8 nucleotides matching TRBD1. CDR3 length: 15 amino acids. Germline V CDR1 and CDR2: LNHDA, SQIVND (reference sequence). The V segment lost 5 bases and the J segment 1 base; nucleotides outside the gene matches: 6. The CDR3 DNA follows: TGTGCCAGTAGTCCACCCGGGACAGGGAACACTGAAGCTTTCTTT. It specifies CASSPPGTGNTEAFF.

The V and J genes are TRBV5-1 and TRBJ2-2, with 7 bases matching TRBD2. Trimming took 0 bases from V and 5 from J; bases not matched to a gene: 1. The germline gives CDR1 SGHRS, CDR2 YFSETQ. The length of the CDR3 is 14 residues. The DNA of the CDR3 is TGCGCCAGCAGCTTGGCGGGAGGTACCGGGGAGCTGTTTTTT. Amino acids: CASSLAGGTGELFF.

The chain joins TRBV6-6 to TRBJ1-2; 7 positions match TRBD1. Germline-derived CDR1 and CDR2 are MNHNY and SVGAGI (reference sequence). This CDR3 region has 14 residues. The V gene end was trimmed by 6 bases and the J gene end by 0 bases; junction bases not matched to a gene: 4. The CDR3 region has the DNA TGTGCCAGCAGGCCGGGACAGACTAACTATGGCTACACCTTC. Translation: CASRPGQTNYGYTF.

This chain joins TRBV7-2 and TRBJ1-1; D not resolved. There are 11 residues in the CDR3. The V end was cut by 5 bases, the J end by 3 bases, with 4 bases between. Germline values: CDR1 SGHTA, CDR2 FQGNSA. The CDR3 DNA sequence: TGTGCCAGCAGCCCCGACACTGAAGCTTTCTTT. It translates to CASSPDTEAFF.

This clone was detected only a few times. This chain connects TRBV19 to TRBJ1-1; maybe TRBD1 (5 bases). Between the trimmed V and J ends, which lost 3 bases and 1 base, there was a span of 15 bases. The CDR3 is made up of 16 amino acids. Germline V gene sequence: CDR1 LNHDA, CDR2 SQIVND (reference sequence). CDR3 sequence: CASSIAGAQGNTEAFF. The CDR3 DNA sequence: TGTGCCAGTAGTATCGCCGGAGCCCAGGGGAACACTGAAGCTTTCTTT.

The rearrangement uses TRBV9 and TRBJ2-3; D perhaps matches TRBD1 (5 bases). The CDR3 contains 16 residues. Trimming stripped 4 bases from V and 0 bases from J, with 15 bases between. Germline V gives CDR1 SGDLS, CDR2 YYNGEE. DNA for the CDR3: TGTGCCAGCAGCCATCGACAGCGAACTAGCACAGATACGCAGTATTTT. It yields the protein CASSHRQRTSTDTQYF. Complete variable domain (other parts from reference TRBV9 and TRBJ2-3): DSGVTQTPKHLITATGQRVTLRCSPRSGDLSVYWYQQSLDQGLQFLIQYYNGEERAKGNILERFSAQQFPDLHSELNLSSLELGDSALYFCASSHRQRTSTDTQYFGPGTRLTVL.

The chain employs TRBV19 and TRBJ1-5, with D tentatively TRBD1 (5 bases). Trimming removed 2 bases at V and 5 bases at J, with 10 bases between. Per germline, CDR1 LNHDA and CDR2 SQIVND (reference sequence). CDR3 length: 14 residues. The CDR3 sequence is CASSIKTDYQPQHF. CDR3 nucleotides: TGTGCCAGTAGTATAAAGACAGATTATCAGCCCCAGCATTTT.

The CDR3 DNA follows: TGCGCCAGCAGCTCACAGGGGCCTAGCGGGAGAACCGGGGAGCTGTTTTTT. Protein: CASSSQGPSGRTGELFF. This rearrangement joins TRBV5-1 to TRBJ2-2; 10 nucleotides agree with TRBD2. The CDR3 has 17 amino acids. V trimming: 3 bases; J trimming: 5 bases; junction bases outside the gene matches: 10. In germline, CDR1 is SGHRS, CDR2 YFSETQ.

This chain uses TRBV3-1 (or the pseudogene TRBV3-2) with TRBJ2-5, with D possibly being TRBD2 (6 bases). V lost 5 bases and J 1 base, leaving 8 bases between the germline ends. Germline V gene lookup returns CDR1 LGHDT and CDR2 YNNKEL (reference sequence). The CDR3 totals 13 residues. The CDR3: CASSRDFQETQYF. CDR3 nucleotide sequence: TGTGCCAGCAGCAGGGACTTCCAAGAGACCCAGTACTTC.

This chain links TRBV29-1 with TRBJ1-1, with D perhaps matching TRBD1 (6 bases). Trimming removed 0 bases at V and 10 bases at J, with 15 bases between. Germline V gene data show CDR1 as SQVTM and CDR2 as ANQGSEA. The CDR3 is 13 amino acids. The CDR3: CSVEDLAGGRAFF. The CDR3 DNA reads as TGCAGCGTTGAAGATCTGGCGGGGGGCAGAGCTTTCTTT.

The chain joins TRBV12-3 or TRBV12-4 to TRBJ1-1, with a weak D call TRBD1 (5 bases). CDR3 length: 13 residues. V lost 7 bases to trimming and J lost 8 bases, with 17 bases between them. This chain's CDR3 is CASILSLSGEAFF. The CDR3 bases are TGTGCCAGCATCCTTAGTTTGTCAGGGGAAGCTTTCTTT.

The chain is built from TRBV2 and TRBJ1-1; maybe TRBD1 (6 bases). V lost 2 bases to trimming and J lost 7 bases, with 11 bases between them. The germline CDR1 and CDR2 sequences are SNHLY and FYNNEI. The CDR3 sequence is 13 residues long. CDR3 in DNA: TGTGCCAGCAGTGAAATGGGACACCATGAAGCTTTCTTT. Its translation: CASSEMGHHEAFF.

V usage is TRBV30 and J usage is TRBJ1-6; 8 nucleotides line up with TRBD1. V lost 1 base to trimming and J lost 10 bases; unmatched junction nucleotides: 6. The CDR3 contains 14 residues. Looked up from germline, CDR1 is GTSNPN and CDR2 is SVGIG (reference sequence). The CDR3 coding sequence is TGTGCCTGGAGTGCGCGAGGACAGGGCTCACCCCTCCACTTT. Its protein product is CAWSARGQGSPLHF.

The chain is built from TRBV15 and TRBJ1-2; D is unresolved. The germline V and J ends were trimmed by 4 bases and 7 bases, with 7 bases remaining between them. CDR1 is LNHNV and CDR2 is YYDKDF in the germline V gene (reference sequence). The CDR3 contains 11 residues. The CDR3 reads CATSTNLGYTF. The DNA of the CDR3 is TGTGCCACCAGCACTAACCTTGGCTACACCTTC.

The chain employs TRBV6-5 and TRBJ1-1, with D possibly matching TRBD1 (6 bases). CDR1 is MNHEY and CDR2 is SVGAGI in the germline V gene. The CDR3 has 16 amino acids. Trimming stripped 5 bases from V and 7 bases from J, with 23 bases between. The CDR3 loop is CASSNLSSWQGIEAFF. As DNA, the CDR3 is TGTGCCAGCAGTAACTTGAGCAGTTGGCAGGGGATTGAAGCTTTCTTT.

This clone is categorized as medium-sized. The CDR3 is CASNTRVIETQYF. The CDR3 DNA reads as TGTGCCAGCAACACGAGGGTAATAGAGACCCAGTACTTC. This chain links TRBV2 with TRBJ2-5; TRBD2 is a possible D gene (5 bases). V was clipped by 7 bases and J by 4 bases, with 13 bases between them. The CDR3 totals 13 residues. Germline CDR1 reads SNHLY; CDR2 reads FYNNEI.

This chain's CDR3 is CASSLVGLNEQFF. The CDR3, as DNA: TGTGCCAGCAGTTTGGTCGGACTTAATGAGCAGTTCTTC. V is TRBV12-3 or TRBV12-4 and J is TRBJ2-1; a weak D match, TRBD2 (5 bases). The CDR3 is made up of 13 amino acids. V was clipped by 3 bases and J by 7 bases, with 10 bases between them.

Of note for this clone: Germline and junction disagree at one end, which may indicate a read error. The chain carries TRBV29-1 and TRBJ1-2; the match to TRBD1 covers 9 bases. The CDR3 runs 13 residues. Looked up from germline, CDR1 is SQVTM and CDR2 is ANQGSEA. The CDR3 reads CSVESTGGDGYIF. CDR3 coding DNA: TGCAGCGTTGAATCAACAGGGGGCGATGGCTACATCTTC.

The CDR3 DNA follows: TGTGCCAGTAGTATCGGACTAGCCGGGGAGCTGTTTTTT. Amino acid sequence: CASSIGLAGELFF. The rearrangement joins TRBV19 to TRBJ2-2; the match to TRBD2 covers 7 bases. Germline CDR1 reads LNHDA; CDR2 reads SQIVND (reference sequence). The V and J ends lost 3 bases and 6 bases, in that order; junction bases with no gene match: 1. The CDR3 extends over 13 amino acids.

The V call is TRBV11-3, the J call TRBJ2-7; TRBD1 matches 10 bases. Germline V lookup: CDR1 SGHNT, CDR2 YENEEA. The CDR3 extends over 17 amino acids. The V and J ends lost 1 base and 2 bases, in that order; junction bases with no gene match: 8. The CDR3, as DNA: TGTGCCAGCAGCTTAGGGAGGGACAGGGGATTCCCCTACGAGCAGTACTTC. Encoded protein: CASSLGRDRGFPYEQYF.